The clone carrying this T cell receptor (beta chain) occurred a few times. Its target is unknown. PCR was run on genomic DNA. The TCR beta CDR3 region was amplified using 30 forward and 13 reverse primers. Using its own MiXCR run on the multiplex PCR reads, TCRdb lists one record per CDR3 protein. The table includes about 250,000 distinct CDR3 sequences, 45% to 60% detected once. There are 14 residues in the CDR3. Losses at the gene ends were 5 bases for V and 2 bases for J; bases not matched to a gene: 3. Germline CDR1 and CDR2: LNHDA and SQIVND (reference sequence). The record originates from a study of type 1 and type 2 diabetes patients. Broader study findings: Type 2 diabetes and control samples shared highly correlated V and J usage, averaging approximately 0.97.

The TCR was taken from a man younger than 35 with type 2 diabetes. Source material: peripheral blood mononuclear cells (PBMCs). V usage is TRBV19 and J usage is TRBJ1-2; 9 positions agree with TRBD1. CDR3 in amino acids: CASSLDRGNYGYTF. DNA of the CDR3: TGTGCCAGTAGTTTGGACAGGGGAAACTATGGCTACACCTTC.